The TCR beta chain described here comes from a study of Tregs in tolerant kidney transplant recipients. The CDR3 sequence is 12 residues long. Germline-derived CDR1 and CDR2 are LNHDA and SQIVND (reference sequence). Trimming took off 7 bases at V and 2 bases at J, with 6 bases between the two ends. Clones were read by immunoSEQ multiplex PCR, and TCRdb kept only the in-frame ones, dropping some. The sample holds around 33,000 clones. Regarding this clone: The read halts 3 residues ahead of the CDR3 end, with the missing end drawn from the germline J gene.

V usage is TRBV19 and J usage is TRBJ2-1; no clear D gene. This receptor was taken from a human donor who received a combined kidney and bone marrow transplant. Sequencing used CD8+ T cells from blood, obtained before the transplant. The covered CDR3 bases are TGTGCCAGTATATCCCCCTACAATGAG. It specifies CASISPYNE. The complete CDR3 reads CASISPYNEQFF.